A selection of T cell receptor beta chains follows, all from one sample in a study of neurological immune-mediated disorders. TCRdb itself ran the 5' RACE reads through MiXCR, one entry per CDR3 protein. The table has about 55,000 distinct CDR3 sequences, about 4.2% seen once. The sequenced material came from PBMCs. These receptors all come from a man aged 50 or older with multiple sclerosis. The CDR3 runs from the conserved cysteine through the conserved F or W. A D gene is named only where the DNA matches it firmly. A clone size is listed for some rows: how often the clone was seen (once, few, many), or a class if it is expanded.

CDR3 length: 12
D gene: .
J gene: TRBJ1-3
V gene: TRBV29-1
clone size: .
CDR3 DNA: TGCAGCGTTAAGTGGGCTGGAAACACCATATATTTT
CDR3 protein: CSVKWAGNTIYF

CDR3 length: 13
D gene: .
J gene: TRBJ1-3
V gene: TRBV10-3
clone size: many
CDR3 DNA: TGTGCCATCAGGAGAGACACGGACAACACCATATATTTT
CDR3 protein: CAIRRDTDNTIYF

CDR3 length: 15
D gene: .
J gene: TRBJ1-2
V gene: TRBV4-1
clone size: many
CDR3 DNA: TGCGCCAGCAGCCAAGAAAAAGGACGTATCTATGGCTACACCTTC
CDR3 protein: CASSQEKGRIYGYTF

CDR3 length: 14
D gene: .
J gene: TRBJ1-1
V gene: TRBV5-1
clone size: many
CDR3 DNA: TGCGCCAGCAGCTTGGGGCAGGGCGTAACTGAAGCTTTCTTT
CDR3 protein: CASSLGQGVTEAFF

CDR3 length: 13
D gene: TRBD1
J gene: TRBJ1-6
V gene: TRBV3-1
clone size: .
CDR3 DNA: TGTGCCAGCAGCCCCGCAGGGGGGTCACCCCTCAACTTT
CDR3 protein: CASSPAGGSPLNF

CDR3 length: 14
D gene: .
J gene: TRBJ1-1
V gene: TRBV12-3/TRBV12-4
clone size: many
CDR3 DNA: TGTGCCAGCAGTTTTCACAGTGGGGACACTGAAGCTTTCTTT
CDR3 protein: CASSFHSGDTEAFF

CDR3 length: 15
D gene: TRBD2
J gene: TRBJ2-5
V gene: TRBV5-1
clone size: many
CDR3 DNA: TGCGCCAGCAGCCCGAGACTAGCGGCACAAGAGACCCAGTACTTC
CDR3 protein: CASSPRLAAQETQYF

CDR3 length: 17
D gene: TRBD2
J gene: TRBJ2-3
V gene: TRBV20-1
clone size: many
CDR3 DNA: TGCAGTGCTAGAGATTTCAGCGGGGGGAGAGGAACAGATACGCAGTATTTT
CDR3 protein: CSARDFSGGRGTDTQYF

CDR3 length: 15
D gene: TRBD1
J gene: TRBJ2-3
V gene: TRBV7-3
clone size: few
CDR3 DNA: TGTGCCAGCAGCCCCCAGGGGGCGAGCACAGATACGCAGTATTTT
CDR3 protein: CASSPQGASTDTQYF

CDR3 length: 15
D gene: .
J gene: TRBJ1-6
V gene: TRBV18
clone size: few
CDR3 DNA: TGTGCCAGCTCCCCCAACAGGGATTCGGCTTCACCCCTCCACTTT
CDR3 protein: CASSPNRDSASPLHF

CDR3 length: 13
D gene: .
J gene: TRBJ2-7
V gene: TRBV2
clone size: many
CDR3 DNA: TGTGCCAGCAGTGAAGTAGGGGACCACGAGCAGTACTTC
CDR3 protein: CASSEVGDHEQYF